This T cell receptor beta chain derives from a study of immune aging and cytomegalovirus after organ transplant (dated by TCRdb to about 2021). Study-level background: Every transplant recipient was given three-drug immunosuppression consisting of prednisone, tacrolimus, and mycophenolate.

The time point label for this specimen denotes: five sample-tagged time points from pre-transplant (day -1) to day 368 post-transplant, pooled. Thawed PBMC were stimulated for approximately twelve hours with a CMV IE-1 overlapping peptide library without transport inhibitors. Thawed cells were rested overnight and then stimulated in R10 medium with CD28/CD49d costimulation. The IE-1 peptide library consisted of 15-amino-acid peptides overlapping by 11 amino acids. Samples from each time point were barcoded using BD Single-Cell Multiplexing Kit Sample Tags, then pooled and stained with sorting antibodies plus oligo-conjugated anti-CD45RA. A BD FACSAria III was used to sort CMV-responsive CD8+CD137+ and CD4+CD154+ T cells at 4-way purity. Blood samples were drawn into EDTA vacutainers and processed by Ficoll gradient within 1-24 hours. Overall results and qualifications from the work: Post-transplant increases in aged-phenotype cells were observed regardless of clone size, following viremia and occurring earlier in large clones (days 200-264) than in small clones. Large clones contained a bigger proportion of TEMRA cells, and over time the seven largest clones (around 1,900 cells) picked up aged and TEMRA cells and lost TCM cells. Since the sequencing data did not include a CD57 measurement, a conservative gene-based definition of aging was used in its place.

The CDR3, cysteine through phenylalanine, is 14 amino acids long. The read is trimmed to its CDR3 DNA, 42 bases read in frame from base 1. V was cut back by 6 bases and J by 7 bases, leaving a gap of 16 bases between them. According to the germline V gene, CDR1 reads SGHVS and CDR2 reads FNYEAQ. This clonotype has only a few counts. No cognate antigen has been identified for it. The input lacks base qualities; no much larger clone sits a single base away. The library came from single-cell sequencing. Sequencing instrument: Illumina NovaSeq 6000. The BD Rhapsody Targeted mRNA and AbSeq Reagent Kit, in a microwell format, was used for cell capture and library preparation. Libraries covered TCR, sample tags, AbSeq, and targeted mRNA from the Human T-Cell Expression Panel plus custom TOX and TOX2 primers. Libraries were sequenced on an Illumina NovaSeq. Per the original workflow: The analysis covered roughly 9,800 cells in total, of which 7,000 to 8,500 were CD8 T cells and a few thousand were CD8 T cells with an identifiable TCR CDR3. Raw data were processed with the BD Rhapsody Targeted Analysis Pipeline with V(D)J processing on the Seven Bridges Genomics platform. SeqGeq 1.6.0 was used for quality control, Sample Tag demultiplexing with Lex-BDSMK, clone identification with VDJ Explorer, and Seurat clustering. Clones comprising <1% of CD8 T cells were considered non-expanded; clones comprising >2.5% of the sample were considered clonal expansions. The public reads were quality trimmed at Q25 with fastp and then assembled into clones with MiXCR by TCRdb, keeping productive beta chains. Rows are combined by CDR3 protein, so each entry shows the most common genes and DNA. The V and J calls shown here were made by TCRdb, not taken from the authors' results. This sample has more than 20,000 distinct CDR3 sequences in its table, and roughly a third of those were observed once. The ten top clones hold less than 30% of the sample.

The chain employs TRBV7-6 and TRBJ1-5, with TRBD1 as a weak D call on 5 bases. The receptor's source is a female donor who had a heart transplant and CMV viremia. Sequencing used CMV peptide-activated CD4+ and CD8+ T cells sorted from blood, obtained at five time points, pooled. This sample's cell subset or site label indicates: sorted CD8+CD137+ and CD4+CD154+ T cells after about 12 h CMV IE-1 peptide stimulation. The CDR3 reads as follows: CASSQDSLGQPQHF. The nucleotide sequence is given as TGTGCCAGCAGTCAAGACAGTTTGGGGCAGCCCCAGCATTTT.